The clone carrying this T cell receptor (beta chain) was detected once. The V end was cut by 0 bases, the J end by 5 bases, with 11 bases between. The CDR3 is made up of 14 amino acids. Germline V lookup: CDR1 LGHDT, CDR2 YNNKEL (reference sequence). The sample originates from a study of control samples from healthy donors and cancer patients. Method: immunoSEQ multiplex PCR; TCRdb's copy keeps in-frame clones and lacks some. Of 390,000 or so clones listed, over 75% were seen once; the top ten hold about 6.3%. The sequenced sample was PBMCs. The chain combines TRBV3-1 (or the pseudogene TRBV3-2) with TRBJ2-7; TRBD2 might be the D (5 bases). The receptor's source is a man aged 40-50 years with head and neck cancer. CDR3 sequence reads: CASSQDIGSDEQYF. The DNA of the CDR3 is TGTGCCAGCAGCCAAGATATAGGGAGCGACGAGCAGTACTTC.